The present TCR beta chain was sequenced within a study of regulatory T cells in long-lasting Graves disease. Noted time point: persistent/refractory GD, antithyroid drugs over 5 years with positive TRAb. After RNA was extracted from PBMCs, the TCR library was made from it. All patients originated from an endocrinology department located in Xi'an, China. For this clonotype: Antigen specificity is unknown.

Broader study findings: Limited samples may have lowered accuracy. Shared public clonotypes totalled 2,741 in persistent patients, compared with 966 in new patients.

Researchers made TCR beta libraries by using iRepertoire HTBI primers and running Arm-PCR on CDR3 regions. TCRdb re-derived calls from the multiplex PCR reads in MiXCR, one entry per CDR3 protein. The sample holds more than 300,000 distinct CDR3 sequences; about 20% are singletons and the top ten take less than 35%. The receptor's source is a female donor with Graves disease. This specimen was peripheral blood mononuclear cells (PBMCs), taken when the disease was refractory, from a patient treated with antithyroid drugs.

The CDR3 loop is CASSLSRTENTGELFF. As DNA, the CDR3 is TGTGCCAGCAGCTTAAGCAGGACAGAAAACACCGGGGAGCTGTTTTTT. The V call is TRBV11-2, the J call TRBJ2-2; D may be TRBD1 (6 bases). CDR1 is SGHAT and CDR2 is FQNNGV in the germline V gene. This CDR3 is 16 amino acids long. Trimming shortened V by 2 bases and J by 2 bases, and 12 bases separated the two germline ends.